Below, 28 T cell receptor beta chains from the same sample are listed, as sequenced in a study of T cells after yellow fever vaccination. TCRdb passed the 5' RACE reads through MiXCR, listing each CDR3 protein once. The data contain over 300,000 distinct CDR3 sequences, 3.6% of them singletons. The material sequenced was PBMCs, taken on the day of the yellow fever booster vaccination. Source of these receptors: a young man who received the YFV17D yellow fever vaccine.

The CDR3 nucleotides read TGTGCCAGCAGCTTAGCAGGTCAGCCCAGTGCTGAAGCTTTCTTT. It encodes CASSLAGQPSAEAFF. V usage is TRBV7-3 and J usage is TRBJ1-1; D is unresolved. The ends were cut back, 2 bases at V and 6 bases at J, with 16 bases in the middle. This CDR3 region has 15 residues. The germline V gene has CDR1 SGHTA and CDR2 FQGTGA.

The V and J genes are TRBV5-1 and TRBJ2-7; TRBD1 matches at 7 bases. The CDR3 spans 15 residues. With V trimmed by 4 bases and J by 6 bases, 13 bases remained unmatched. Germline CDR1 SGHRS, CDR2 YFSETQ. The CDR3 nucleotides read TGCGCCAGCAGCCCTCCCGGTCGACAGGGATCCGAGCAGTACTTC. The encoded protein is CASSPPGRQGSEQYF.

This clonotype was counted only a few times. The chain carries TRBV12-3 or TRBV12-4 and TRBJ2-1; the D gene is possibly TRBD1 (5 bases). The CDR3 is made up of 13 amino acids. Trimming took 4 bases from V and 6 from J, leaving 10 bases between them. CDR3 in DNA: TGTGCCAGCAGTTCAGGGCACCTCAATGAGCAGTTCTTC. Translating gives CASSSGHLNEQFF.

This clonotype showed up many times. DNA of the CDR3: TGTGCCAGCAGCTTAGACCCCGCGGCAGGGTACGAGCAGTACTTC. It yields the protein CASSLDPAAGYEQYF. V is TRBV7-8 and J is TRBJ2-7; D perhaps matches TRBD1 (5 bases). Germline V lookup: CDR1 SGHVS, CDR2 FQNEAQ. V was shortened by 1 base and J by 4 bases, with 14 bases between the two germline ends. The CDR3 covers 15 residues.

Written as DNA, the CDR3 is TGTGCCACCAGTGACCCTAGTTCGGCCCCTGAAAAACTGTTTTTT. Translation gives CATSDPSSAPEKLFF. The chain recombines TRBV24-1 with TRBJ1-4; no firm D call. The ends were cut back, 4 bases at V and 7 bases at J, with 15 bases in the middle. This CDR3 comprises 15 residues. Germline CDR1 reads KGHDR; CDR2 reads SFDVKD.

This clonotype was recorded a few times. The chain is built from TRBV5-5 and TRBJ1-3; a possible D gene is TRBD1 (5 bases). This CDR3 has 16 amino acids. Looked up from germline, CDR1 is SGHKS and CDR2 is YYEKEE (reference sequence). Deletions cut 3 bases from V and 4 bases from J, with 17 bases between. CDR3 sequence (DNA): TGTGCCAGCAGCTCCGGGGGTGGGATGTCCGGAAACACCATATATTTT. Its protein product is CASSSGGGMSGNTIYF. Based on the CDR3 plus reference TRBV5-5 and TRBJ1-3, the full variable domain is DAGVTQSPTHLIKTRGQQVTLRCSPISGHKSVSWYQQVLGQGPQFIFQYYEKEERGRGNFPDRFSARQFPNYSSELNVNALLLGDSALYLCASSSGGGMSGNTIYFGEGSWLTVV.

In its sample, this clonotype was seen many times. The V and J genes are TRBV10-3 and TRBJ2-3; the match to TRBD2 covers 12 bases. The length of the CDR3 is 16 residues. The V and J ends lost 2 bases and 5 bases, in that order; junction bases with no gene match: 5. In germline, CDR1 is ENHRY, CDR2 SYGVKD. The DNA of the CDR3 is TGTGCCATCAGTGAGGGACTAGCGGGGCCTCGAGATACGCAGTATTTT. It translates to CAISEGLAGPRDTQYF.

This clonotype was recorded many times. The chain joins TRBV7-7 to TRBJ2-3; D is uncertain. The CDR3 spans 8 residues. Per germline, CDR1 SSHAT and CDR2 FNYEAQ (reference sequence). CDR3 nucleotides: TGTGCTAGAACCTCGCAGTATTTT. Protein product: CARTSQYF.

Many counts were recorded for this clonotype. The rearrangement links TRBV5-5 to TRBJ2-1, with D perhaps matching TRBD1 (5 bases). Germline V lookup: CDR1 SGHKS, CDR2 YYEKEE (reference sequence). The CDR3 length is 15 residues. V dropped 0 bases and J dropped 1 base, with 8 bases sitting between them. The CDR3 DNA sequence: TGTGCCAGCAGCTTGGGGCCAGGGTCCTACAATGAGCAGTTCTTC. Translated, it gives CASSLGPGSYNEQFF.

This clonotype was counted only a few times. The chain is built from TRBV12-3 or TRBV12-4 and TRBJ2-1; weak D call: TRBD2 (7 bases). Between the trimmed V and J ends, which lost 4 bases and 12 bases, there was a span of 16 bases. The CDR3 length is 13 residues. CDR3 loop: CASSSPGGGGQFF. CDR3 nucleotide sequence: TGTGCCAGCAGTTCCCCCGGAGGGGGGGGGCAGTTCTTC.

The table lists this clonotype with many counts. The chain has TRBV7-8 and TRBJ2-5, with D unclear. Per the germline V gene, CDR1 is SGHVS and CDR2 is FQNEAQ. This CDR3 region has 14 residues. The V end lost 0 bases, the J end lost 2 bases, and 7 bases lay between the germline ends. DNA for the CDR3: TGTGCCAGCAGCTTAGCCTGGGCTCAAGAGACCCAGTACTTC. Translating it yields CASSLAWAQETQYF.

This clonotype appeared a few times. The V and J genes are TRBV5-1 and TRBJ2-1; D perhaps matches TRBD1 (7 bases). The V end was cut by 4 bases, the J end by 5 bases, with 10 bases between. Germline V CDR1 and CDR2: SGHRS, YFSETQ. This CDR3 has 13 amino acids. The CDR3 spells CASSAGQNNEQFF. The CDR3 DNA reads TGCGCCAGCAGCGCGGGACAGAACAATGAGCAGTTCTTC.

In DNA form, the CDR3 reads TGCGCCAGCAAGGGGGACCCAAACAAGAACACTGAAGCTTTCTTT. It yields the protein CASKGDPNKNTEAFF. The chain links TRBV5-1 to TRBJ1-1; tentatively, D is TRBD1 (6 bases). The V end was cut by 6 bases, the J end by 1 base, with 16 bases between. The CDR3 covers 15 residues. Per the germline V gene, CDR1 is SGHRS and CDR2 is YFSETQ.

The sample holds many counts of this clonotype. V is TRBV7-2 and J is TRBJ2-3; D may be TRBD1 (6 bases). This CDR3 has 14 amino acids. Trimming left V 5 bases short and J 3 bases short, with 12 bases between. Per the germline V gene, CDR1 is SGHTA and CDR2 is FQGNSA. CDR3 loop: CASSADRTTDTQYF. The CDR3, as DNA: TGTGCCAGCAGCGCAGACAGGACGACAGATACGCAGTATTTT.

The J gene is TRBJ2-7, the V gene TRBV6-1; 8 bases are a match to TRBD1. The CDR3 extends over 14 amino acids. The V gene's germline CDR1 is MNHNS and CDR2 SASEGT. J was trimmed by 4 bases and V by 6 bases; bases with no gene match: 8. The CDR3 loop is CASRSGTGGYEQYF. Written as DNA, the CDR3 is TGTGCCAGCAGATCCGGGACAGGCGGGTACGAGCAGTACTTC.

This clonotype was observed many times. The chain links TRBV3-1 to TRBJ2-3; maybe TRBD2 (7 bases). Germline-derived CDR1 and CDR2 are LGHDT and YNNKEL (reference sequence). The length of the CDR3 is 13 residues. Deletions cut 4 bases from V and 5 bases from J, with 10 bases between. The CDR3 loop is CASSLRGGDTQYF. As DNA, the CDR3 is TGTGCCAGCAGCCTTAGGGGGGGAGATACGCAGTATTTT.

The chain links TRBV12-5 to TRBJ2-5; perhaps TRBD2 as D (5 bases). This CDR3 contains 15 residues. Germline V lookup: CDR1 LGHNT, CDR2 FRNRAP. The ends were cut back, 0 bases at V and 1 base at J, with 9 bases in the middle. As DNA, the CDR3 is TGTGCTAGTGGTTTGGTACTGGACTTCCAAGAGACCCAGTACTTC. Its translation is CASGLVLDFQETQYF.

This clonotype has just a few counts. This chain uses TRBV5-4 with TRBJ2-7; 7 bases are shared with TRBD2. The germline V gene has CDR1 SGHNT and CDR2 YYREEE (reference sequence). The ends lost 4 bases at V and 4 bases at J; junction bases unmatched: 11. The CDR3 has 15 residues. For the CDR3, the DNA is TGTGCCAGCAGCCCAATGACTAGCCTTGAATACGAGCAGTACTTC. Protein: CASSPMTSLEYEQYF.

The chain joins TRBV7-2 to TRBJ1-5; the D gene is possibly TRBD1 (6 bases). V lost 4 bases and J 3 bases, leaving 13 bases between the germline ends. The CDR3 has 15 residues. Germline V gene sequence: CDR1 SGHTA, CDR2 FQGNSA. The CDR3 loop is CASSSLQGPNQPQHF. CDR3 coding DNA: TGTGCCAGCAGCTCGCTACAGGGTCCCAATCAGCCCCAGCATTTT.

This clonotype was seen many times. Here the CDR3 reads CASSPDRGEYEQYF. The CDR3 DNA follows: TGCGCCAGCAGCCCGGACAGGGGGGAATACGAGCAGTACTTC. The rearrangement uses TRBV5-1 and TRBJ2-7, with 10 bases identical to TRBD1. CDR3 length equals 14 residues. The J segment lost 4 bases and the V segment lost 4 bases, leaving 5 bases of the junction unmatched. Germline V lookup: CDR1 SGHRS, CDR2 YFSETQ.

The chain has TRBV19 and TRBJ2-2, with TRBD1 as a possible D gene (6 bases). Germline CDR1 is LNHDA and CDR2 is SQIVND (reference sequence). V shed 11 bases and J shed 6 bases, with 16 bases lying between them. CDR3 length equals 13 residues. CDR3 residues: CAGRTGFAGELFF. For the CDR3, the DNA is TGTGCCGGACGAACAGGGTTCGCCGGGGAGCTGTTTTTT.

The chain combines TRBV6-2 or TRBV6-3 with TRBJ2-7, with 8 positions matching TRBD1. The germline gives CDR1 MNHEY, CDR2 SVGEGT. V gave up 2 bases and J gave up 5 bases; unmatched junction bases: 8. This CDR3 spans 15 amino acids. As DNA, the CDR3 is TGTGCCAGCAGTTACCCTGGGGACAGGCCCCACGAGCAGTACTTC. Protein sequence: CASSYPGDRPHEQYF.

This clonotype was found many times. The conserved phenylalanine or tryptophan is not found at the CDR3 terminus, so this likely reflects a read error. Because the CDR3's place on the DNA is in doubt, the DNA is left out and the CDR3 is given as listed by TCRdb. The chain employs TRBV6-2 or TRBV6-3 and TRBJ2-1; the table assigns TRBD2, which was not confirmed against the DNA. The CDR3 sequence runs 12 residues, both termini included. Germline CDR1 and CDR2: MNHEY and SVGEGT. The CDR3 here is CASRRIAGGPVL.

The chain combines TRBV10-3 with TRBJ2-2; 9 nucleotides line up with TRBD2. With 3 bases clipped from V and 1 base from J, the junction kept 0 bases outside the gene matches. Looked up from germline, CDR1 is ENHRY and CDR2 is SYGVKD. The length of the CDR3 is 15 residues. The CDR3 region is CAISELAGNTGELFF. The CDR3 bases are TGTGCCATCAGTGAACTAGCGGGGAACACCGGGGAGCTGTTTTTT.

This chain uses TRBV5-4 with TRBJ2-7; D possibly corresponds to TRBD1 (5 bases). The V gene's germline CDR1 is SGHNT and CDR2 YYREEE (reference sequence). Trimming shortened V by 1 base and J by 1 base, and 12 bases separated the two germline ends. CDR3 length: 15 amino acids. CDR3: CASSLNVGASYEQYF. In DNA, the CDR3 is TGTGCCAGCAGCTTGAACGTAGGGGCGTCCTACGAGCAGTACTTC.

This clonotype was detected only a few times. The chain joins TRBV4-2 to TRBJ1-1, with unresolved D. In germline, CDR1 is LGHNA, CDR2 YNFKEQ. Trimming stripped 0 bases from V and 0 bases from J, with 14 bases between. The CDR3 runs 17 residues. The DNA for the CDR3 is TGTGCCAGCAGCCAAGATTTAAGGCGCCAGATGAACACTGAAGCTTTCTTT. Its translation: CASSQDLRRQMNTEAFF.

V gene TRBV5-1 combines with J gene TRBJ2-6; no reliable D call. Trimming removed 0 bases at V and 9 bases at J, with 16 bases between. The CDR3 loop spans 16 amino acids. Germline V gives CDR1 SGHRS, CDR2 YFSETQ. The CDR3 nucleotides read TGCGCCAGCAGCTTGGCCACGGGTGTGGCTCACAACGTCCTGACTTTC. It codes for CASSLATGVAHNVLTF.

At least ten counts were recorded for this clonotype. The chain employs TRBV27 and TRBJ2-7, with TRBD2 matching 9 bases. This CDR3 is 16 amino acids long. Germline CDR1 and CDR2: MNHEY and SMNVEV (reference sequence). V lost 5 bases and J lost 7; bases outside the gene matches: 15. The chain's CDR3 is CASSPQRAGGMWEQYF. The CDR3 bases are TGTGCCAGCAGTCCCCAGAGAGCGGGGGGAATGTGGGAGCAGTACTTC.